The clone carrying this TCR beta chain qualifies as large. No antigen is known for it. CDR3 size: 15 residues. Germline loops: CDR1 SGHNT, CDR2 YYREEE (reference sequence). Trimming removed 4 bases from V and 3 bases from J; junction bases left unmatched: 6. This record comes from a study of PD-1 blockade in classical Hodgkin lymphoma. Findings and caveats of the study: Patients with an early start, nivolumab under 1 year after ASCT, were excluded. Complete responders possessed baseline diversity comparable to newly diagnosed patients. Significant TCR diversity gains by C4D1 occurred in CD4+ but not CD8+ cells.

All patients relapsed after autologous stem cell transplantation, and brentuximab vedotin exposure varied. Patients showed best responses of complete response, partial response or progressive disease. The data were produced by immunoSEQ multiplex PCR, yet TCRdb's version contains in-frame clones alone and is incomplete. This table holds tens of thousands of clones, 73% found once. The input for sequencing was peripheral blood mononuclear cells (PBMCs), taken before the second cycle of nivolumab. This clonotype was obtained from a human donor with classical Hodgkin lymphoma. The rearrangement uses TRBV5-4 and TRBJ2-7, with 11 nucleotides matching TRBD1. The DNA of the CDR3 is TGTGCCAGCAGCATCCGGGACAGGGGGTTCTACGAGCAGTACTTC. This gives the protein CASSIRDRGFYEQYF.